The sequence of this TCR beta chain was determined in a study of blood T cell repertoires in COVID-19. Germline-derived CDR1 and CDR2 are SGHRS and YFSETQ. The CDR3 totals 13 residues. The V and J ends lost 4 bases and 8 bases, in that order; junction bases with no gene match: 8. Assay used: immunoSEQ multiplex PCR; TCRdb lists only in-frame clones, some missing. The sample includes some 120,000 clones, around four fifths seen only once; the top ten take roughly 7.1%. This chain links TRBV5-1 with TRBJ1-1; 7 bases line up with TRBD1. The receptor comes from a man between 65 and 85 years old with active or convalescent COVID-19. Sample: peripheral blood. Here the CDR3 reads CASSIQGSSEAFF. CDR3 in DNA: TGCGCCAGCAGCATACAGGGGAGTTCCGAAGCTTTCTTT.